This TCR beta chain was sequenced for a study of T cell responses to AZD1222 COVID-19 vaccine. The CDR3 sequence is 14 residues long. Germline V lookup: CDR1 SNHLY, CDR2 FYNNEI. Between the trimmed V and J ends, which lost 7 bases and 6 bases, there was a span of 18 bases. Findings and limits, study-wide: Epitopes outside B.1.351 and B.1.1.7 mutated regions reportedly drew nearly half of spike TCRs. Repertoires were obtained solely post-peak T cell response. Clonal diversity was possibly underestimated, and white British individuals and females predominated among donors.

Assay used: immunoSEQ multiplex PCR; TCRdb lists only in-frame clones, some missing. The sample has roughly 200,000 clones, approximately 90% seen once. As to this clone: Its antigen is unknown.

The gene calls are TRBV2 and TRBJ1-2; D call uncertain. Here the sequenced sample was peripheral blood, taken 28 days after the second AZD1222 dose. This clonotype was obtained from an adult who received the AZD1222 COVID-19 vaccine. The CDR3 nucleotides read TGTGCCAGCAACCGAGGACCCTCTTCCCATGGCTACACCTTC. This encodes CASNRGPSSHGYTF.